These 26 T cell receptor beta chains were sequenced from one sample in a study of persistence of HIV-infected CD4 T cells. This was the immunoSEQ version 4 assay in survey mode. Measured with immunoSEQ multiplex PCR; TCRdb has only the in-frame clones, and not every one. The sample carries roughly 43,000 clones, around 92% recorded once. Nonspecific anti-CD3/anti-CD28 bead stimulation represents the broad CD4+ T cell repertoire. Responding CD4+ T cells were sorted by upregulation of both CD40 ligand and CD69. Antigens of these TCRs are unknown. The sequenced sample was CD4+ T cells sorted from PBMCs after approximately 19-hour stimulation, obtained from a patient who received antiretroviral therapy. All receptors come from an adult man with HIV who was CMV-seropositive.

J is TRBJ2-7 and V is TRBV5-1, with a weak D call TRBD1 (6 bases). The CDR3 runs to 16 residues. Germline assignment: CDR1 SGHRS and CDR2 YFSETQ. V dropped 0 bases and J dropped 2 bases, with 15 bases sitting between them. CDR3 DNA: TGCGCCAGCAGCTTGGGCCAGGGGACGGGCGCCTACGAGCAGTACTTC. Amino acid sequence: CASSLGQGTGAYEQYF.

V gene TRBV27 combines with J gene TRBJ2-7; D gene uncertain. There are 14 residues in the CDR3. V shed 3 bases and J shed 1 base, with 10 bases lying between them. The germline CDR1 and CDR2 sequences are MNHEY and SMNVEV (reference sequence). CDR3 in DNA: TGTGCCAGCAGTTTTGGCCGAAGTTCCTACGAGCAGTACTTC. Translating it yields CASSFGRSSYEQYF.

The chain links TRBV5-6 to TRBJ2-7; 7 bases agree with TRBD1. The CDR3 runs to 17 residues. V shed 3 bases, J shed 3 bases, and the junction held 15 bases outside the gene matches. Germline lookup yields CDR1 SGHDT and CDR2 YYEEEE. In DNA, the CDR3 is TGTGCCAGCAGCTCTCGACAGGGTTCCTTGATTCTCTACGAGCAGTACTTC. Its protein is CASSSRQGSLILYEQYF.

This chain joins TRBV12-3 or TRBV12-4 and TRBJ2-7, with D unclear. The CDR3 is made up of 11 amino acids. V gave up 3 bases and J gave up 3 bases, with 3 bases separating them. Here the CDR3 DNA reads TGTGCCAGCAGTTTTAACTACGAGCAGTACTTC. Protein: CASSFNYEQYF.

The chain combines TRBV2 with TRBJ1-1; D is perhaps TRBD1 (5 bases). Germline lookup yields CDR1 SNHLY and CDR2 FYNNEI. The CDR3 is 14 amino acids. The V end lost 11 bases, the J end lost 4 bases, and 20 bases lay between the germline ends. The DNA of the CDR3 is TGTGCCGGCCTAAGGTTTCCTGGGGGCACTGAAGCTTTCTTT. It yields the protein CAGLRFPGGTEAFF.

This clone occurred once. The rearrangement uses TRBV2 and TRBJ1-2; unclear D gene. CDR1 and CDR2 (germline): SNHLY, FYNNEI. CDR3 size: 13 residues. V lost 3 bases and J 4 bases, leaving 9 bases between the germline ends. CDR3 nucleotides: TGTGCCAGCAGTGAGGAAGGTCTCTATGGCTACACCTTC. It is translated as CASSEEGLYGYTF.

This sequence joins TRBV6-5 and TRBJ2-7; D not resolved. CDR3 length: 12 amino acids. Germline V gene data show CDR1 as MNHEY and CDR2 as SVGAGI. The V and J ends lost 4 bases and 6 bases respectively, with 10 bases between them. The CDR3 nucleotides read TGTGCCAGCAGTTCCTGGACCGGCGAGCAGTACTTC. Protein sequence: CASSSWTGEQYF.

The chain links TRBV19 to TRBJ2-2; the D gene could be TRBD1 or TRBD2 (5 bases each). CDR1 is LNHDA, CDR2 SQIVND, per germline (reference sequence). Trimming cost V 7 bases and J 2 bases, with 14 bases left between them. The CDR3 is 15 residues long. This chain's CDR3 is CASTRDHANTGELFF. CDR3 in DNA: TGTGCCAGTACCCGGGACCACGCTAACACCGGGGAGCTGTTTTTT.

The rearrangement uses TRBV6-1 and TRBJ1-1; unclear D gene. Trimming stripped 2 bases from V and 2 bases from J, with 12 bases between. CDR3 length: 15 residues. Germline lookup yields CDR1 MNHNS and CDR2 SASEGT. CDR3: CASSETWDFNTEAFF. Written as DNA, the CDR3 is TGTGCCAGCAGTGAAACCTGGGATTTTAACACTGAAGCTTTCTTT.

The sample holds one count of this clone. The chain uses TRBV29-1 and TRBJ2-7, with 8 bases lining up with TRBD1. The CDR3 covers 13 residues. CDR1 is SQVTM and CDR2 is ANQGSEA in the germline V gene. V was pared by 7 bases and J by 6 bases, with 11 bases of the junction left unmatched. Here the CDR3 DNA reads TGCAGCGCCGAAGGGCAGGGGGCCTCCGAGCAGTACTTC. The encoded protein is CSAEGQGASEQYF.

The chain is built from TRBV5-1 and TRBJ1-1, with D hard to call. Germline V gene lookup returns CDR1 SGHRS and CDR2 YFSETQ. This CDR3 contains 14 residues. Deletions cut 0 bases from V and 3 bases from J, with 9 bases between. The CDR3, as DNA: TGCGCCAGCAGCTTGGATCCGGTGGACACTGAAGCTTTCTTT. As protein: CASSLDPVDTEAFF.

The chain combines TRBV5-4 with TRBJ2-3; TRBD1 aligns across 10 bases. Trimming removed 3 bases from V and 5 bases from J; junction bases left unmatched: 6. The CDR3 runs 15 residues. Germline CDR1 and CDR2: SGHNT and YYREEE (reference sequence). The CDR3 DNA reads TGTGCCAGCAGCTCCCCCGGGACAGGGGTAGATACGCAGTATTTT. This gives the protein CASSSPGTGVDTQYF.

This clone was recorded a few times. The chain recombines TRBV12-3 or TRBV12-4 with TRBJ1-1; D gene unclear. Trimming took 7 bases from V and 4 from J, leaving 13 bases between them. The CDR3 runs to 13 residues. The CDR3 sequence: CASIQVPGTEAFF. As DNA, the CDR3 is TGTGCCAGCATACAAGTCCCGGGCACTGAAGCTTTCTTT.

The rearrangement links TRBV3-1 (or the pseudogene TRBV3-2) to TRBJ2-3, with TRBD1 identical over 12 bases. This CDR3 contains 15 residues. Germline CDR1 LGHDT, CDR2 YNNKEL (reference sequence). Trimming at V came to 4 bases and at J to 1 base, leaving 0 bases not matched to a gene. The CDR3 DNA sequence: TGTGCCAGCAGCCGGGACAGGGGGCGCACAGATACGCAGTATTTT. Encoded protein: CASSRDRGRTDTQYF.

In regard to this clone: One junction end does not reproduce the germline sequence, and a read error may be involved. The CDR3 coding sequence is TGTGCCGGCAGAACATCGAACACTGAAGCTTTCTTT. As protein: CAGRTSNTEAFF. The gene calls are TRBV2 and TRBJ1-1; D not resolved. The germline V gene has CDR1 SNHLY and CDR2 FYNNEI. CDR3 size: 12 residues.

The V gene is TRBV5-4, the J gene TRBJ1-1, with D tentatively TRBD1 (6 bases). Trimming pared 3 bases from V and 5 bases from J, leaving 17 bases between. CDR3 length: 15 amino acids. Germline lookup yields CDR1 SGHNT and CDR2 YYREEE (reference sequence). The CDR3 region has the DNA TGTGCCAGCAGCTCCCGTAATAAAGGGGGGACTGAAGCTTTCTTT. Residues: CASSSRNKGGTEAFF.

CDR3 in amino acids: CASVSGGNEQFF. CDR3 nucleotides: TGTGCCAGCGTATCAGGGGGCAATGAGCAGTTCTTC. The gene calls are TRBV3-1 (or the pseudogene TRBV3-2) and TRBJ2-1; 7 bases fit TRBD1. CDR3 size: 12 residues. CDR1 LGHDT and CDR2 YNNKEL come from the germline V gene (reference sequence). V lost 8 bases, J lost 6 bases, and 4 bases stayed unmatched.

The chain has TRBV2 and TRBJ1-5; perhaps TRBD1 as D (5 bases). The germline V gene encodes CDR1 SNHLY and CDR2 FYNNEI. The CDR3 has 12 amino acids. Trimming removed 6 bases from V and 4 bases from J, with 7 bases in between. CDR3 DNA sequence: TGTGCCAGCAGCGGGGGAAATCAGCCCCAGCATTTT. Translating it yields CASSGGNQPQHF.

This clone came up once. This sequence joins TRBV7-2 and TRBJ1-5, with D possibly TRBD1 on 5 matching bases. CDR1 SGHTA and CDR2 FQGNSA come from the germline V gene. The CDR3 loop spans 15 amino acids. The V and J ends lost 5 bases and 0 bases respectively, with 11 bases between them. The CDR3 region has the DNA TGTGCCAGCAGCGCGACAGTCCTTAGCAATCAGCCCCAGCATTTT. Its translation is CASSATVLSNQPQHF.

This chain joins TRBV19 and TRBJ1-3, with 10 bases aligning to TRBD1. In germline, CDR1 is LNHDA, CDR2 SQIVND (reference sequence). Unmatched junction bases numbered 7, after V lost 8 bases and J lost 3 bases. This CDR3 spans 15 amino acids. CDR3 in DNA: TGTGCCAGTTCGGGACAGGGGTTAGGTGGAAACACCATATATTTT. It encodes CASSGQGLGGNTIYF. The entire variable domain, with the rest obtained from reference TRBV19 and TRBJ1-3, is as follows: DGGITQSPKYLFRKEGQNVTLSCEQNLNHDAMYWYRQDPGQGLRLIYYSQIVNDFQKGDIAEGYSVSREKKESFPLTVTSAQKNPTAFYLCASSGQGLGGNTIYFGEGSWLTVV.

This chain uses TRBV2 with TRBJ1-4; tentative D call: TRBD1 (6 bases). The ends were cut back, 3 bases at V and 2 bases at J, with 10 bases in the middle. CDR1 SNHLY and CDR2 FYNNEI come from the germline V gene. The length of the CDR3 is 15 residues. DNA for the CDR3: TGTGCCAGCAGTGATACAGGGAGGACTAATGAAAAACTGTTTTTT. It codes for CASSDTGRTNEKLFF. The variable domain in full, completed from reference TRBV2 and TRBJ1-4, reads EPEVTQTPSHQVTQMGQEVILRCVPISNHLYFYWYRQILGQKVEFLVSFYNNEISEKSEIFDDQFSVERPDGSNFTLKIRSTKLEDSAMYFCASSDTGRTNEKLFFGSGTQLSVL.

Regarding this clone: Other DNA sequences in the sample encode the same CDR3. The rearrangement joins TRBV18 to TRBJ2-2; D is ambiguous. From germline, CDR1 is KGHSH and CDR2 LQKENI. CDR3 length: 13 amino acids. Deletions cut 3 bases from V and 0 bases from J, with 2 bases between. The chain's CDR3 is CASSPPNTGELFF. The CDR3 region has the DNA TGTGCCAGCTCACCCCCGAACACCGGGGAGCTGTTTTTT.

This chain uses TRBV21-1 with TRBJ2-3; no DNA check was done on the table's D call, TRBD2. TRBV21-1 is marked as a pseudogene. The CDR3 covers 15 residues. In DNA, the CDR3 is TGTGCCAGCACCCTCCATGCGGGGAGGACAGATACGCAGTATTTT. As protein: CASTLHAGRTDTQYF.

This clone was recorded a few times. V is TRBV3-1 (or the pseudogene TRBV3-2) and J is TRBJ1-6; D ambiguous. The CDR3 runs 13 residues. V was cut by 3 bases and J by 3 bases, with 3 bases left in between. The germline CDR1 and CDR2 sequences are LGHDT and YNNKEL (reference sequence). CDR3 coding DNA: TGTGCCAGCAGCCAGGACTATAATTCACCCCTCCACTTT. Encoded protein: CASSQDYNSPLHF.

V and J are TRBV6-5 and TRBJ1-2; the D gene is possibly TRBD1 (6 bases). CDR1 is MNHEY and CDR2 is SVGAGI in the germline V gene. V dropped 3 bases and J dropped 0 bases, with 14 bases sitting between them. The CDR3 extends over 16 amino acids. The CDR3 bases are TGTGCCAGCAGTTATACAGCCCAGGGGACTAACTATGGCTACACCTTC. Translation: CASSYTAQGTNYGYTF.

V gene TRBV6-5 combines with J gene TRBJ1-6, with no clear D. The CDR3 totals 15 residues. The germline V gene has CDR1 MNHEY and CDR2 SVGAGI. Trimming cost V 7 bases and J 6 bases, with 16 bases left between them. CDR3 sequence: CASNLGIESNSPLHF. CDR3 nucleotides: TGTGCCAGCAACCTCGGGATAGAAAGTAATTCACCCCTCCACTTT.